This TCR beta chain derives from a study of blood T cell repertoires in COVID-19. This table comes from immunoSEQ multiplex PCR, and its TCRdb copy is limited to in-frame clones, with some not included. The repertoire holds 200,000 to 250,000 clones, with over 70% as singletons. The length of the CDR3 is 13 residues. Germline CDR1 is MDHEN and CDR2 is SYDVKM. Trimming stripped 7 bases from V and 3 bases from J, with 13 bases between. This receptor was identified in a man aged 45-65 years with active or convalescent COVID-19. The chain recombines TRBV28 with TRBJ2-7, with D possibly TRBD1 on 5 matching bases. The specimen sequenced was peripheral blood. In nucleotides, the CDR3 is TGTGCCAGCAAGGAAACAGGTGGCTACGAGCAGTACTTC. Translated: CASKETGGYEQYF.